The 17 T cell receptor beta chains listed next were all sequenced from one sample in a study of response to subunit inactivated influenza vaccine. Each CDR3 protein is one row after TCRdb ran MiXCR on the RT-PCR reads. The profile shows 500,000 to 700,000 distinct CDR3 sequences, 20% to 25% of them singletons. In addition, the sample was reused for a study of T cells expressing NK-cell markers. That work states: For TCR beta, cDNA was produced by 5'RACE template switching with UMIs.

The sequencing used CD4+ T cells sorted from PBMCs, collected 11 to 12 days after vaccination. These receptors came from a man aged 45-65 years who received an inactivated influenza vaccine.

This clonotype was counted a few times. This chain joins TRBV20-1 and TRBJ2-7; D is ambiguous. Germline V lookup: CDR1 DFQATT, CDR2 SNEGSKA (reference sequence). The ends were cut back, 3 bases at V and 0 bases at J, with 12 bases in the middle. The CDR3 contains 14 residues. The CDR3 loop reads CSASDSTASYEQYF. The CDR3 DNA reads as TGCAGTGCTAGCGATTCGACTGCCTCCTACGAGCAGTACTTC.

The rearrangement links TRBV2 to TRBJ1-6; D is unclear. Germline CDR1 reads SNHLY; CDR2 reads FYNNEI. CDR3 size: 12 residues. V was shortened by 6 bases and J by 10 bases, with 10 bases between the two germline ends. CDR3 DNA: TGTGCCAGCAGCGAGAGTAGATCACCCCTCCACTTT. It encodes CASSESRSPLHF.

This rearrangement joins TRBV10-3 to TRBJ1-6; D is uncertain. The CDR3 runs to 16 residues. CDR1 and CDR2 from the germline V gene are ENHRY and SYGVKD. V was shortened by 0 bases and J by 1 base, with 7 bases between the two germline ends. CDR3 coding DNA: TGTGCCATCAGTGAGTCAACGGGGTCCTATAATTCACCCCTCCACTTT. Encoded protein: CAISESTGSYNSPLHF.

The CDR3 nucleotides are TGCGCCAGCAGCCCCGCAGGAGAAGAGACCCAGTACTTC. Residues: CASSPAGEETQYF. The gene calls are TRBV5-1 and TRBJ2-5; D uncertain. The CDR3 is 13 residues long. Germline values: CDR1 SGHRS, CDR2 YFSETQ. Trimming removed 4 bases from V and 3 bases from J, with 10 bases in between.

This clonotype was counted a few times. The genes are TRBV6-1 and TRBJ1-5, with D unclear. The CDR3 spans 13 residues. From germline, CDR1 is MNHNS and CDR2 SASEGT. V was trimmed by 8 bases and J by 0 bases, leaving 8 bases between them. CDR3 residues: CASVQTSNQPQHF. The CDR3 nucleotides are TGTGCCAGCGTCCAGACTAGCAATCAGCCCCAGCATTTT.

The CDR3 is CAISEWASGTDTQYF. CDR3 bases: TGTGCCATCAGTGAGTGGGCTAGCGGAACAGATACGCAGTATTTT. The chain carries TRBV10-3 and TRBJ2-3, with TRBD2 matching 7 bases. CDR1 ENHRY and CDR2 SYGVKD come from the germline V gene. Germline trimming cut 1 base from V and 3 bases from J; bases unmatched to any gene: 4. The CDR3 totals 15 residues.

This clonotype has at least ten counts. The chain has TRBV20-1 and TRBJ2-4; unclear D gene. CDR3 length: 13 amino acids. Deletions cut 8 bases from V and 0 bases from J, with 11 bases between. CDR1 and CDR2 (germline): DFQATT, SNEGSKA (reference sequence). The DNA of the CDR3 is TGCAGTACACTGGGCCTAGCCAAAAACATTCAGTACTTC. Translation gives CSTLGLAKNIQYF.

The V gene is TRBV7-2, the J gene TRBJ2-7, with TRBD2 identical over 8 bases. Germline loops: CDR1 SGHTA, CDR2 FQGNSA. With 8 bases clipped from V and 0 bases from J, the junction kept 6 bases outside the gene matches. The CDR3 is 14 residues long. CDR3: CASRRLAGSYEQYF. CDR3 sequence (DNA): TGTGCCAGCCGTCGCCTAGCGGGCTCCTACGAGCAGTACTTC.

The V gene is TRBV7-6, the J gene TRBJ1-3; 7 bases line up with TRBD1. Germline CDR1 SGHVS, CDR2 FNYEAQ. V was clipped by 5 bases and J by 0 bases; unmatched bases: 7. CDR3 size: 16 residues. The CDR3 is CASSEGQPYSGNTIYF. Here the CDR3 DNA reads TGTGCCAGCAGCGAGGGACAGCCTTACTCTGGAAACACCATATATTTT.

This clonotype was detected once. The V call is TRBV12-3 or TRBV12-4, the J call TRBJ2-5; D may be TRBD2 (7 bases). This CDR3 contains 13 residues. Trimming removed 6 bases at V and 5 bases at J, with 13 bases between. CDR3 sequence reads: CASRPQGGETQYF. As DNA, the CDR3 is TGTGCCAGCAGGCCACAGGGAGGGGAGACCCAGTACTTC.

In this sample, this clonotype turned up many times. The J gene is TRBJ2-3, the V gene TRBV24-1, with TRBD2 matching over 8 bases. Germline loops: CDR1 KGHDR, CDR2 SFDVKD. This CDR3 region has 15 residues. Unmatched junction bases numbered 9, after V lost 9 bases and J lost 2 bases. The CDR3 DNA sequence: TGTGCCACCCAGGCGCGGGGGGTAAACACAGATACGCAGTATTTT. Its protein is CATQARGVNTDTQYF.

This clonotype came up a few times. This chain joins TRBV7-3 and TRBJ2-1; 7 positions match TRBD2. From germline, CDR1 is SGHTA and CDR2 FQGTGA. CDR3 length equals 15 residues. Trimming took 1 base from V and 5 from J; bases not matched to a gene: 5. The CDR3: CASSLSRAGNNEQFF. The CDR3 DNA sequence: TGTGCCAGCAGCTTAAGTCGAGCGGGAAACAATGAGCAGTTCTTC.

This clonotype has only a few counts. The chain employs TRBV20-1 and TRBJ2-2, with 8 nucleotides matching TRBD1. CDR3 length: 16 amino acids. Trimming at V came to 0 bases and at J to 6 bases, leaving 9 bases not matched to a gene. Germline lookup yields CDR1 DFQATT and CDR2 SNEGSKA (reference sequence). The CDR3 nucleotides read TGCAGTGCTAGAGATGCAGGCAGGGGGCTGGCCGGGGAGCTGTTTTTT. Protein: CSARDAGRGLAGELFF.

The chain uses TRBV12-3 or TRBV12-4 and TRBJ1-2; tentative D call: TRBD1 (6 bases). V was trimmed by 0 bases and J by 8 bases, leaving 10 bases between them. This CDR3 is 13 amino acids long. In DNA, the CDR3 is TGTGCCAGCAGTTTAGCGCGGGGGCAGGGCTACACCTTC. Translating it yields CASSLARGQGYTF.

V usage is TRBV29-1 and J usage is TRBJ2-5, with 8 bases that match TRBD2. CDR1 SQVTM and CDR2 ANQGSEA come from the germline V gene. V lost 5 bases, J lost 5 bases, and 4 bases stayed unmatched. CDR3 length: 12 residues. CDR3 bases: TGCAGCGTTTACGGGAGGGCGGAGACCCAGTACTTC. Translation: CSVYGRAETQYF.

This clonotype was seen only once. V usage is TRBV12-3 or TRBV12-4 and J usage is TRBJ1-1; TRBD1 might be the D (5 bases). This CDR3 contains 14 residues. V was clipped by 7 bases and J by 1 base, with 13 bases between them. Here the CDR3 DNA reads TGTGCCAGCACCGGTGGGACCGCGAACACTGAAGCTTTCTTT. Amino acids: CASTGGTANTEAFF.

This clonotype was picked up one time. This chain links TRBV6-4 with TRBJ2-3; perhaps TRBD1 as D (6 bases). This CDR3 contains 14 residues. Germline assignment: CDR1 MRHNA and CDR2 SNTAGT. V lost 2 bases and J lost 3, with 9 bases in between. CDR3 bases: TGTGCCAGCAGTGACGGGACACCAACAGATACGCAGTATTTT. Translation: CASSDGTPTDTQYF.